These 19 T cell receptor beta chains were sequenced from one sample in a study of T cell changes during pregnancy in multiple sclerosis. Method: immunoSEQ multiplex PCR; TCRdb's copy keeps in-frame clones and lacks some. In the table there are fewer than 45,000 clones, around 90% of which are singletons. The sequencing used CD4+ T cells from peripheral blood mononuclear cells, collected after pregnancy. The origin of the receptors is a female donor in good health, enrolled as a control in a pregnancy study.

The rearrangement links TRBV30 to TRBJ2-3; 14 bases line up with TRBD2. Germline trimming cut 0 bases from V and 2 bases from J; bases unmatched to any gene: 10. CDR1 GTSNPN and CDR2 SVGIG come from the germline V gene (reference sequence). The CDR3 loop spans 19 amino acids. The CDR3 sequence is CAWSVPTSGRAEDTDTQYF. DNA for the CDR3: TGTGCCTGGAGTGTACCGACTAGCGGGAGGGCTGAAGACACAGATACGCAGTATTTT.

The chain uses TRBV19 and TRBJ2-7; D is ambiguous. This CDR3 spans 15 amino acids. V was cut by 1 base and J by 1 base, with 11 bases left in between. Germline CDR1 and CDR2: LNHDA and SQIVND (reference sequence). CDR3 coding DNA: TGTGCCAGTAGTATAGGCAGTGGGCTTTCCTACGAGCAGTACTTC. Protein sequence: CASSIGSGLSYEQYF.

This clone was recorded a few times. This rearrangement joins TRBV10-3 to TRBJ1-1, with 8 bases lining up with TRBD1. This CDR3 region has 13 residues. The V gene's germline CDR1 is ENHRY and CDR2 SYGVKD. V shed 8 bases and J 4 bases; nucleotides not matched to a gene: 6. The CDR3 reads CAIGGTGITEAFF. In DNA form, the CDR3 reads TGTGCCATCGGAGGGACAGGAATCACTGAAGCTTTCTTT.

This clone was observed a single time. V gene TRBV5-4 combines with J gene TRBJ2-7; TRBD1 matches at 9 bases. CDR1 and CDR2 (germline): SGHNT, YYREEE (reference sequence). V shed 3 bases and J 4 bases; nucleotides not matched to a gene: 8. This CDR3 is built from 15 residues. CDR3 in amino acids: CASSSLEGTGYEQYF. CDR3 in DNA: TGTGCCAGCAGCTCTCTTGAGGGGACAGGGTACGAGCAGTACTTC. Filled out from reference TRBV5-4 and TRBJ2-7, the complete variable domain reads ETGVTQSPTHLIKTRGQQVTLRCSSQSGHNTVSWYQQALGQGPQFIFQYYREEENGRGNFPPRFSGLQFPNYSSELNVNALELDDSALYLCASSSLEGTGYEQYFGPGTRLTVT.

This chain connects TRBV28 to TRBJ1-5, with D unresolved. With 6 bases removed from V and 0 bases from J, the gap between germline ends came to 9 bases. This CDR3 comprises 14 residues. Germline assignment: CDR1 MDHEN and CDR2 SYDVKM. CDR3 sequence: CASSGNYSNQPQHF. CDR3 nucleotide sequence: TGTGCCAGCAGCGGGAATTATAGCAATCAGCCCCAGCATTTT.

The chain couples TRBV9 to TRBJ1-3; 9 bases are a match to TRBD1. CDR3 length equals 12 residues. The germline gives CDR1 SGDLS, CDR2 YYNGEE. V shed 2 bases and J 11 bases; nucleotides not matched to a gene: 2. The CDR3 nucleotides are TGTGCCAGCAGCGTGGGACAGGGCCCCATATATTTT. Encoded protein: CASSVGQGPIYF.

This clone appeared a single time. V gene TRBV6-5 combines with J gene TRBJ2-7, with D perhaps matching TRBD2 (7 bases). The CDR3 loop spans 14 amino acids. V lost 2 bases and J lost 7, with 15 bases in between. Germline CDR1 is MNHEY and CDR2 is SVGAGI. CDR3 protein: CASSYRGGSREQYF. The DNA of the CDR3 is TGTGCCAGCAGTTACAGGGGGGGGTCGCGGGAGCAGTACTTC.

The DNA for the CDR3 is TGTGCCAGCAGCTCTGGGACTTCAACAGATACGCAGTATTTT. This translates into CASSSGTSTDTQYF. This chain uses TRBV6-5 with TRBJ2-3, with D tentatively TRBD2 (6 bases). Germline V CDR1 and CDR2: MNHEY, SVGAGI. Between the trimmed V and J ends, which lost 6 bases and 3 bases, there was a span of 13 bases. This CDR3 comprises 14 residues.

V and J are TRBV4-3 and TRBJ2-3; TRBD2 is a possible D gene (6 bases). Deletions cut 1 base from V and 2 bases from J, with 13 bases between. The CDR3 has 16 residues. Germline CDR1 is LGHNA and CDR2 is YSLEER. CDR3 loop: CASSQGLELPTDTQYF. CDR3 bases: TGCGCCAGCAGCCAAGGACTAGAGTTGCCCACAGATACGCAGTATTTT.

V and J are TRBV6-1 and TRBJ2-7; D gene unclear. V was trimmed by 2 bases and J by 4 bases, leaving 6 bases between them. The CDR3 totals 12 residues. Germline-derived CDR1 and CDR2 are MNHNS and SASEGT. The chain's CDR3 is CASSESVYEQYF. The CDR3 bases are TGTGCCAGCAGTGAATCGGTGTACGAGCAGTACTTC.

J is TRBJ1-3 and V is TRBV28, with TRBD1 as a possible D gene (5 bases). The V gene's germline CDR1 is MDHEN and CDR2 SYDVKM. V shed 3 bases and J shed 0 bases, with 12 bases lying between them. CDR3 length equals 16 residues. The CDR3 loop reads CASSFSTVYSGNTIYF. Written as DNA, the CDR3 is TGTGCCAGCAGTTTCTCGACAGTTTACTCTGGAAACACCATATATTTT.

The V call is TRBV19, the J call TRBJ1-1; maybe TRBD1 (5 bases). Trimming shortened V by 0 bases and J by 4 bases, and 12 bases separated the two germline ends. CDR1 and CDR2 from the germline V gene are LNHDA and SQIVND (reference sequence). The CDR3 consists of 15 residues. The CDR3 region has the DNA TGTGCCAGTAGTATAGACCCAGGGAAGGGCACTGAAGCTTTCTTT. The encoded protein is CASSIDPGKGTEAFF. Full variable domain (rest looked up from reference TRBV19 and TRBJ1-1): DGGITQSPKYLFRKEGQNVTLSCEQNLNHDAMYWYRQDPGQGLRLIYYSQIVNDFQKGDIAEGYSVSREKKESFPLTVTSAQKNPTAFYLCASSIDPGKGTEAFFGQGTRLTVV.

The chain links TRBV15 to TRBJ1-4, with TRBD1 matching 7 bases. V was clipped by 6 bases and J by 8 bases; unmatched bases: 6. The CDR3 length is 13 residues. Germline CDR1 is LNHNV and CDR2 is YYDKDF (reference sequence). CDR3 in amino acids: CATRTGRSEKLFF. DNA of the CDR3: TGTGCCACCAGGACAGGGCGGAGCGAAAAACTGTTTTTT. The variable domain in full, completed from reference TRBV15 and TRBJ1-4, reads DAMVIQNPRYQVTQFGKPVTLSCSQTLNHNVMYWYQQKSSQAPKLLFHYYDKDFNNEADTPDNFQSRRPNTSFCFLDIRSPGLGDTAMYLCATRTGRSEKLFFGSGTQLSVL.

The V gene is TRBV4-1, the J gene TRBJ2-4, with 10 bases lining up with TRBD2. J was trimmed by 3 bases and V by 3 bases; bases with no gene match: 8. In germline, CDR1 is MGHRA, CDR2 YSYEKL. The CDR3 covers 17 residues. CDR3 DNA sequence: TGCGCCAGCAGCCACCCTCTAGCGGGAGATGGCAAAAACATTCAGTACTTC. This translates into CASSHPLAGDGKNIQYF.

This sequence joins TRBV6-5 and TRBJ2-7, with a weak D call TRBD1 (5 bases). The germline gives CDR1 MNHEY, CDR2 SVGAGI. Trimming took off 7 bases at V and 6 bases at J, with 16 bases between the two ends. The CDR3 consists of 13 residues. The CDR3 loop is CASKKPGALEQYF. The CDR3 DNA follows: TGTGCCAGCAAGAAGCCTGGGGCACTCGAGCAGTACTTC.

The rearrangement uses TRBV7-9 and TRBJ2-7, with TRBD2 matching over 8 bases. Germline assignment: CDR1 SEHNR and CDR2 FQNEAQ (reference sequence). The trim removed 5 bases at V and 7 bases at J, leaving 19 bases unmatched. The CDR3 runs 17 residues. The CDR3 loop is CASSPGRVGGRPEEQYF. The CDR3 DNA reads TGTGCCAGCAGCCCGGGTAGGGTCGGCGGGAGGCCGGAAGAGCAGTACTTC.

The CDR3 DNA sequence: TGTGCCAGCTCACCACCGAGTAGAATGGAGACCCAGTACTTC. Its protein product is CASSPPSRMETQYF. The chain links TRBV18 to TRBJ2-5, with unresolved D. The V and J ends lost 0 bases and 5 bases respectively, with 10 bases between them. In germline, CDR1 is KGHSH, CDR2 LQKENI. This CDR3 comprises 14 residues.

The genes are TRBV6-4 and TRBJ2-3, with 9 bases that match TRBD2. The V gene's germline CDR1 is MRHNA and CDR2 SNTAGT. The V segment lost 0 bases and the J segment 3 bases; nucleotides outside the gene matches: 7. CDR3 size: 17 residues. CDR3 in DNA: TGTGCCAGCAGTGACTCACCCCATAGCGGGAGTACAGATACGCAGTATTTT. Translated: CASSDSPHSGSTDTQYF.

The rearrangement joins TRBV7-2 to TRBJ2-2, with 8 positions matching TRBD2. Germline CDR1 reads SGHTA; CDR2 reads FQGNSA. This CDR3 is built from 14 residues. V was clipped by 10 bases and J by 3 bases; unmatched bases: 7. This CDR3 reads CATTGGGYTGELFF. CDR3 sequence (DNA): TGTGCCACCACCGGGGGGGGGTACACCGGGGAGCTGTTTTTT.